Listed here is a single T cell receptor (beta chain). The target antigen is unknown. These data originate in a study of STAT5B mutations in CD4+ large granular lymphocyte leukemia. Whole-study results and caveats: No patients shared main leukemic clonotypes, though about 24% appeared at low frequency elsewhere. 8/27 top patient clones versus 2/35 control clones were TRBV06-family.

The CDR3 contains 14 residues. Germline V gene data show CDR1 as LNHDA and CDR2 as SQIVND (reference sequence). Unmatched junction bases numbered 6, after V lost 5 bases and J lost 8 bases. TCRdb keeps only in-frame clones here, not all; method: immunoSEQ multiplex PCR. The sample lists 20,000 to 25,000 clones; approximately 80% were seen once. Sequenced sample: CD4+ T cells from blood buffy coats. This receptor was taken from a human donor in good health. This rearrangement joins TRBV19 to TRBJ1-4; 9 bases match TRBD1. The CDR3: CASSPLDRGEKLFF. The CDR3 DNA is TGTGCCAGTAGTCCACTGGACAGGGGAGAAAAACTGTTTTTT. Complete variable domain (other parts from reference TRBV19 and TRBJ1-4): DGGITQSPKYLFRKEGQNVTLSCEQNLNHDAMYWYRQDPGQGLRLIYYSQIVNDFQKGDIAEGYSVSREKKESFPLTVTSAQKNPTAFYLCASSPLDRGEKLFFGSGTQLSVL.